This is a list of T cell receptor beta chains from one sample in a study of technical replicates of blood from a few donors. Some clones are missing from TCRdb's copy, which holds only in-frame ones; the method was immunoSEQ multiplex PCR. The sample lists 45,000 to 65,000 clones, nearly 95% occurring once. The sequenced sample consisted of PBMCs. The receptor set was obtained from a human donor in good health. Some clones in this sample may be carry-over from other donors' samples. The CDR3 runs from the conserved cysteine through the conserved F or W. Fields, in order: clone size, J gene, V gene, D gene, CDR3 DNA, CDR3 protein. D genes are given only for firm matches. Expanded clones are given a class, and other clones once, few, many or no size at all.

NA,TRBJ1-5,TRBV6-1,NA,TGTGCCAGCAGTGTCTCCCGGGGGAGCAATCAGCCCCAGCATTTT,CASSVSRGSNQPQHF
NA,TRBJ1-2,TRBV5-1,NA,TGCGCCAGCAGCGTGAACGAGGGCGGCTACACCTTC,CASSVNEGGYTF
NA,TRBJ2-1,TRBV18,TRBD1,TGTGCCAGCTCATCGGGACAGGGATCTTACAATGAGCAGTTCTTC,CASSSGQGSYNEQFF
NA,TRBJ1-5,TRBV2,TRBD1,TGTGCCAGCAGTGTGACAGGGGCGGTCAATCAGCCCCAGCATTTT,CASSVTGAVNQPQHF
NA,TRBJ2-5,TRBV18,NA,TGTGCCAGCTCACCGGGACTCTCGCAAGAGACCCAGTACTTC,CASSPGLSQETQYF
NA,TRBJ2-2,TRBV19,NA,TGTGCCAGTAGTATTGGGACAACGAACACCGGGGAGCTGTTTTTT,CASSIGTTNTGELFF
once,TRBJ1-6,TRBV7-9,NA,TGTGCCAGCAGCTCGATGGCAGGGAATTCACCCCTCCACTTT,CASSSMAGNSPLHF
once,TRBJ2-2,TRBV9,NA,TGTGCCTCCGGTAGCGTCAACACCGGGGAGCTGTTTTTT,CASGSVNTGELFF
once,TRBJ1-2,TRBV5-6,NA,TGTGCCAGCAGCTCGGACAATGCGGGGTATGGCTACACCTTC,CASSSDNAGYGYTF
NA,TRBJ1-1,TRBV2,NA,TGTGCCAGCAGTGGGGTTGGAGGCTTGAACACTGAAGCTTTCTTT,CASSGVGGLNTEAFF
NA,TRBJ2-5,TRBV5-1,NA,TGCGCCAGCAGCTTTTTAGCGGCCGAACAAGAGACCCAGTACTTC,CASSFLAAEQETQYF
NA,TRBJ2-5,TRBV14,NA,TGTGCCAGCAGCCAAGATTTTACAGGCCAGTACCAAGAGACCCAGTACTTC,CASSQDFTGQYQETQYF
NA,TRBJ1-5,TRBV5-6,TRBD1,TGTGCCAGCAGCTATTGGACAGGGGATAGCAATCAGCCCCAGCATTTT,CASSYWTGDSNQPQHF
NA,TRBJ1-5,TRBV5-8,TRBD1,TGTGCCAGCAGCCACCTTACGACAGGGGACGGCAATCAGCCCCAGCATTTT,CASSHLTTGDGNQPQHF
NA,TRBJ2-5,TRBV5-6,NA,TGTGCCAGCAGCTTTGGCGAGGGTAGGGAGACCCAGTACTTC,CASSFGEGRETQYF
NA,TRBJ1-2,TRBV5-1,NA,TGCGCCAGCAGCTTCGACGGACAGACAAACTATGGCTACACCTTC,CASSFDGQTNYGYTF
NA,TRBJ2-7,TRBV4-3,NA,TGCGCCAGCAGCCGGGGCAGTGGGCAGGGTTCCTACGAGCAGTACTTC,CASSRGSGQGSYEQYF
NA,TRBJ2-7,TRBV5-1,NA,TGCGCCAGCAGCTCTACTACCTACGAGCAGTACTTC,CASSSTTYEQYF
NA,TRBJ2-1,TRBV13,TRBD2,TGTGCCAGCAGCCTTCTAGCGGGAGGGCTCTCCTACAATGAGCAGTTCTTC,CASSLLAGGLSYNEQFF
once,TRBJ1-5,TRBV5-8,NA,TGTGCCAGCAGCTTGGGTCCGGGGAATCAGCCCCAGCATTTT,CASSLGPGNQPQHF
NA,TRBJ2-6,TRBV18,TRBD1,TGTGCCAGCTCTCCGGGACAGAGCTCTGGGGCCAACGTCCTGACTTTC,CASSPGQSSGANVLTF
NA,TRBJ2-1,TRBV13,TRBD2,TGTGCCAGCAGCTTAAGCGGGAGGGTTTCCTACAATGAGCAGTTCTTC,CASSLSGRVSYNEQFF
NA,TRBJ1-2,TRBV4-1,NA,TGCGCCAGCAGCCAAGGACAGTATGGGGGCTACACCTTC,CASSQGQYGGYTF
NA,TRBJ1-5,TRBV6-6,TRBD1,TGTGCCAGCACTAGGGGGCCCAGCAATCAGCCCCAGCATTTT,CASTRGPSNQPQHF
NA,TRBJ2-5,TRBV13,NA,TGTGCCAGCAGCTCCGACCCCAGGGCGGAGACCCAGTACTTC,CASSSDPRAETQYF
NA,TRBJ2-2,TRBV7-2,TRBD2,TGTGCCAGCAGCTCACGACTAGCGGGAGGTTTAACCGGGGAGCTGTTTTTT,CASSSRLAGGLTGELFF
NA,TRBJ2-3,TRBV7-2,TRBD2,TGTGCCAGCAGCTCCCCGGGGGGAGAGGCAGATACGCAGTATTTT,CASSSPGGEADTQYF
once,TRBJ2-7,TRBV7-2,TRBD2,TGTGCCAGCAGCCCTCCGGGGGGAGGCTACGAGCAGTACTTC,CASSPPGGGYEQYF
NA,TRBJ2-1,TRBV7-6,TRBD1,TGTGCCAGCAGCCTACAGGGGGGCTCCTACAATGAGCAGTTCTTC,CASSLQGGSYNEQFF
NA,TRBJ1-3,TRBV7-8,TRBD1,TGTGCCAGCAGCCGGGACAGGGTCTCTGGAAACACCATATATTTT,CASSRDRVSGNTIYF
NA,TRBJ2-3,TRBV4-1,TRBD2,TGCGCCAGCAGCCAAGGACTACTAGCGGGGGCTAGCACAGATACGCAGTATTTT,CASSQGLLAGASTDTQYF
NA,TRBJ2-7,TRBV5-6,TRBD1,TGTGCCAGCAGTCTAAATACCGGGACAGGTCGTTACGAGCAGTACTTC,CASSLNTGTGRYEQYF
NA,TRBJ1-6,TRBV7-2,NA,TGTGCCAGCAGCTTAGCGGTGGGGAGCTCCTATAATTCACCCCTCCACTTT,CASSLAVGSSYNSPLHF
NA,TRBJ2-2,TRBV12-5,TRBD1,TGTGCTAGTGGTCCTACTCGGGACAGGGGGACCGGGGAGCTGTTTTTT,CASGPTRDRGTGELFF
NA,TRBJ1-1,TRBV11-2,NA,TGTGCCAGCAGCTTCGGGACAACGAACACTGAAGCTTTCTTT,CASSFGTTNTEAFF
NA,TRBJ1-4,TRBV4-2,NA,TGTGCCAGCAGCCCATCTCATGCGTCGGGGGGGGTGGTTGAAAAACTGTTTTTT,CASSPSHASGGVVEKLFF
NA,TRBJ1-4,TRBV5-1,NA,TGCGCCAGCAGCTTGGAAGGTGGGCAGAGTAATGAAAAACTGTTTTTT,CASSLEGGQSNEKLFF
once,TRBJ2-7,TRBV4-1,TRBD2,TGCGCCAGCAGCCAAGTACCCCTCCTAGCGGGGGGGTTTGGATCCTACGAGCAGTACTTC,CASSQVPLLAGGFGSYEQYF
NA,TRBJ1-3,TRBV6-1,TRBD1,TGTGCCAGCAGTGGCGACAGGGTCCAAACCATATATTTT,CASSGDRVQTIYF
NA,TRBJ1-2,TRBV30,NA,TGTGCCTGGAGTTCCCTCGGGGGGATCTACACCTTC,CAWSSLGGIYTF
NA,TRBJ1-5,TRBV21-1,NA,TGTGCCAGCAGAGACAGGGGTGGAAATCAGCCCCAGCATTTT,CASRDRGGNQPQHF
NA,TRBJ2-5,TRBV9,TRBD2,TGTGCCAGCAGCGTAGGCTCTTGGACTAGCTATCAAGAGACCCAGTACTTC,CASSVGSWTSYQETQYF
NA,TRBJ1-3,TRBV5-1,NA,TGCGCCAGCAGCCGGGAAATGGCAGGACCCTCTGGAAACACCATATATTTT,CASSREMAGPSGNTIYF
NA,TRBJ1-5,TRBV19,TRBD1,TGTGCCAGTAGTATTATTGGACAGGGGGGGAGCAATCAGCCCCAGCATTTT,CASSIIGQGGSNQPQHF
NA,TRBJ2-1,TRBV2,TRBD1,TGTGCCAGCAAAGGACAGGGGGCTTACAATGAGCAGTTCTTC,CASKGQGAYNEQFF
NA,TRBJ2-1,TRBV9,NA,TGTGCCAGCAGCGTATTGGAGGTTGCCTTCAATGAGCAGTTCTTC,CASSVLEVAFNEQFF
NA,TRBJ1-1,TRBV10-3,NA,TGTGCCATCAGTACCGTCAGCGGTATGAACACTGAAGCTTTCTTT,CAISTVSGMNTEAFF
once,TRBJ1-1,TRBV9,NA,TGTGCCAGCAGCGTAGCCGGGAGGCCTGGGGGCACTGAAGCTTTCTTT,CASSVAGRPGGTEAFF
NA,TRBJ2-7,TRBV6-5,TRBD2,TGTGCCTCCGTCAGAGCGGGAAGTCCCGAGCAGTACTTC,CASVRAGSPEQYF
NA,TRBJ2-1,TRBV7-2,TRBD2,TGTGCCAGCAGTCCGCCCGGGGGGGCGTTTAATGAGCAGTTCTTC,CASSPPGGAFNEQFF